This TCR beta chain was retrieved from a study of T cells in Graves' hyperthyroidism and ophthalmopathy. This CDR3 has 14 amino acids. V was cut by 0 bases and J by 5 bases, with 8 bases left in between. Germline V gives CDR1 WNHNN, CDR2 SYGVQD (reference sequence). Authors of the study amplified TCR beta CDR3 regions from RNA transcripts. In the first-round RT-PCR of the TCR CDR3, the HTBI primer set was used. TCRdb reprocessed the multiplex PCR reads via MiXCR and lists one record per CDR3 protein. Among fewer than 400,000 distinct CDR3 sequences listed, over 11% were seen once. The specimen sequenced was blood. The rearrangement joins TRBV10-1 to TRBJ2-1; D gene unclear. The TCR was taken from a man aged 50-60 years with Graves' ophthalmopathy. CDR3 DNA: TGCGCCAGCAGTGAGTCGCGGCAGAACAATGAGCAGTTCTTC. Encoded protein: CASSESRQNNEQFF.